This record concerns one T cell receptor (beta chain) sequence. What it recognizes is unknown. The record originates from a study of shared clonotypes between healthy human individuals. Study-wide points: Generally, estimated richness proved larger in naive subsets than it did in memory subsets.

The authors distributed each subset's genomic DNA evenly over several immunoSEQ plates. Using immunoSEQ multiplex PCR, the repertoire was profiled, and TCRdb retains in-frame clones only, with some absent. Seen here are about 2 million clones, around 96% observed once, and the top ten hold about 1.1%. CD45RO negativity and positive selection for CCR7 defined naive CD8 cells, a population that excluded terminally differentiated effector memory CD45RA+ cells. The donor population consisted of healthy HIV-negative adults with no recent acute infections or vaccinations. Germline CDR1 and CDR2: LNHDA and SQIVND (reference sequence). V was clipped by 8 bases and J by 0 bases; unmatched bases: 16. This CDR3 spans 18 amino acids.

The sequence was obtained from a man younger than 30 in good health. The chain couples TRBV19 to TRBJ1-3; 7 nucleotides agree with TRBD1. Sequenced sample: naive CD8+ T cells sorted from blood. CDR3 in amino acids: CASGPGGQITSSGNTIYF. The CDR3 DNA reads as TGTGCCAGTGGGCCGGGGGGACAGATAACTTCCTCTGGAAACACCATATATTTT.